This entry concerns a single T cell receptor (beta chain). Its matching antigen is unknown. TCRdb ran MiXCR on the RT-PCR reads and lists one entry per CDR3 protein. In the table there are 400,000 to 550,000 distinct CDR3 sequences, 25% of which are singletons. Germline CDR1 reads ENHRY; CDR2 reads SYGVKD. J gave up 9 bases and V 3 bases, and 8 bases lay outside the gene matches. This CDR3 has 16 residues. These data originate in a study of response to subunit inactivated influenza vaccine. Study-wide results and caveats: Authors suggested that a seasonal influenza vaccination recruits few new T cells each time.

The source is a man aged 50 to 60 who received an inactivated influenza vaccine. The chain is built from TRBV10-3 and TRBJ2-1; TRBD2 agrees at 13 bases. The sample here was CD4+ T cells sorted from PBMCs, taken less than 6 days after vaccination. CDR3 amino acids: CAISDALGLAGIEQFF. CDR3 coding DNA: TGTGCCATCAGTGATGCGCTGGGACTAGCGGGAATTGAGCAGTTCTTC.